The clone carrying this TCR beta chain showed up many times. Its specificity is not known. Time point specified: newly diagnosed GD, antithyroid drugs for less than 3 months. Generation of the TCR library employed RNA extracted from PBMCs. Libraries of TCR beta came from iRepertoire HTBI primers plus Arm-PCR of CDR3 regions. TCRdb reprocessed the multiplex PCR reads with MiXCR, giving one entry per CDR3 protein. The sample has about 500,000 distinct CDR3 sequences, roughly 16% seen once. The sample originates from a study of regulatory T cells in long-lasting Graves disease. Study results and caveats: Study was limited to peripheral blood, excluding thyroid tissue. Those with persistent Graves' had less TCR diversity than newly diagnosed patients.

The sample was also reused in another study, on T cells in Graves' hyperthyroidism and ophthalmopathy.

This sequence originates from a man aged 35-49 years with Graves disease. The starting material was peripheral blood mononuclear cells (PBMCs), obtained at new diagnosis, from a patient treated with antithyroid drugs.

In DNA form, the CDR3 reads TGTGCCAGCAGGGGACAGGGTCCTTCCTACGAGCAGTACTTC. This encodes CASRGQGPSYEQYF. J is TRBJ2-7 and V is TRBV2; TRBD1 agrees at 9 bases. The J segment lost 1 base and the V segment lost 6 bases, leaving 4 bases of the junction unmatched. The CDR3 runs to 14 residues. CDR1 is SNHLY, CDR2 FYNNEI, per germline.